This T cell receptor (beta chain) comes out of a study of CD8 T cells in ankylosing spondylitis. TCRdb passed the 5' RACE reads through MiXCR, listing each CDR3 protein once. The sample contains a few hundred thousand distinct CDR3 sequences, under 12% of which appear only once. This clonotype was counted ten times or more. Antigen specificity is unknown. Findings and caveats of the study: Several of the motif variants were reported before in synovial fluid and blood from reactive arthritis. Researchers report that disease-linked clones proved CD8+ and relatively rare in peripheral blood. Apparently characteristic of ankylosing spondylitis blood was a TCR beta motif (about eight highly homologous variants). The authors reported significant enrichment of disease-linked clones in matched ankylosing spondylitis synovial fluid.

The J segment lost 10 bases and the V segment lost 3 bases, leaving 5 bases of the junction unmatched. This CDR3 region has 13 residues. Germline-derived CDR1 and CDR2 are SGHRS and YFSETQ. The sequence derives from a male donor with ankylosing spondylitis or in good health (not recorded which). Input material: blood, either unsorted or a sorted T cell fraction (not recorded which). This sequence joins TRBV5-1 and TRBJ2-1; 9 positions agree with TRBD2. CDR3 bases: TGCGCCAGCAGCTATACAACTAGCGGGGAGCAGTTCTTC. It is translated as CASSYTTSGEQFF.